A selection of T cell receptor beta chains follows, all from one sample in a study of radiation and T cells in renal cell carcinoma. Using immunoSEQ multiplex PCR, the repertoire was profiled, and TCRdb retains in-frame clones only, with some absent. The data show roughly 100,000 clones, with approximately 86% seen just once and about 7.9% held by the top ten. The input for sequencing was blood, taken from a patient whose treatment included radiotherapy and nephrectomy. Every receptor here comes from a man in his fifties with renal cell carcinoma. Each CDR3 is given with its conserved first and last residue. A D gene is named only where the DNA matches it firmly. Size values are once, few and many counts, or a class for expanded clones, and some rows have none.

v_gene: TRBV9
abundance: NA
d_gene: NA
j_gene: TRBJ2-2
CDR3aa: CASSVVGIGELFF
CDR3nt: TGTGCCAGCAGCGTAGTTGGGATAGGGGAGCTGTTTTTT

v_gene: TRBV15
abundance: NA
d_gene: TRBD1
j_gene: TRBJ1-5
CDR3aa: CATSRTQGTGKNQPQHF
CDR3nt: TGTGCCACCAGCAGAACCCAGGGGACAGGGAAGAATCAGCCCCAGCATTTT

v_gene: TRBV28
abundance: NA
d_gene: NA
j_gene: TRBJ1-1
CDR3aa: CASSSSGTEAFF
CDR3nt: TGTGCCAGCAGTTCGTCGGGCACTGAAGCTTTCTTT

v_gene: TRBV10-3
abundance: NA
d_gene: TRBD2
j_gene: TRBJ2-3
CDR3aa: CAISKLAGGQSTDTQYF
CDR3nt: TGTGCCATCAGTAAACTAGCGGGGGGCCAATCAACAGATACGCAGTATTTT

v_gene: TRBV6-1
abundance: NA
d_gene: TRBD2
j_gene: TRBJ2-1
CDR3aa: CASSEMSSGRGINEQFF
CDR3nt: TGTGCCAGCAGTGAAATGTCTAGCGGGAGGGGTATCAATGAGCAGTTCTTC

v_gene: TRBV19
abundance: NA
d_gene: TRBD2
j_gene: TRBJ2-4
CDR3aa: CASSSRLAGNTKNIQYF
CDR3nt: TGTGCCAGTAGTTCTAGACTAGCGGGAAACACCAAAAACATTCAGTACTTC

v_gene: TRBV5-1
abundance: NA
d_gene: NA
j_gene: TRBJ1-5
CDR3aa: CASRSDWDQPQHF
CDR3nt: TGCGCCAGCAGGTCCGACTGGGATCAGCCCCAGCATTTT

v_gene: TRBV7-9
abundance: NA
d_gene: TRBD2
j_gene: TRBJ2-1
CDR3aa: CATGGADRLGYNEQFF
CDR3nt: TGTGCCACCGGGGGGGCAGACCGGTTGGGATACAATGAGCAGTTCTTC

v_gene: TRBV7-8
abundance: NA
d_gene: NA
j_gene: TRBJ2-7
CDR3aa: CASSLGGGVEQYF
CDR3nt: TGTGCCAGCAGCTTAGGCGGAGGAGTTGAGCAGTACTTC

v_gene: TRBV6-5
abundance: once
d_gene: NA
j_gene: TRBJ1-1
CDR3aa: CASSYRDFGTEAFF
CDR3nt: TGTGCCAGCAGTTACCGCGATTTTGGCACTGAAGCTTTCTTT

v_gene: TRBV5-1
abundance: NA
d_gene: TRBD2
j_gene: TRBJ2-5
CDR3aa: CASSTGLAGIETQYF
CDR3nt: TGCGCCAGCAGCACTGGACTAGCGGGGATCGAGACCCAGTACTTC

v_gene: TRBV7-3
abundance: NA
d_gene: NA
j_gene: TRBJ2-5
CDR3aa: CASSLMGSQETQYF
CDR3nt: TGTGCCAGCAGCCTCATGGGGAGTCAAGAGACCCAGTACTTC

v_gene: TRBV27
abundance: NA
d_gene: NA
j_gene: TRBJ2-1
CDR3aa: CASSLGIRVNEQFF
CDR3nt: TGTGCCAGCAGTTTAGGTATCAGGGTTAATGAGCAGTTCTTC

v_gene: TRBV6-5
abundance: NA
d_gene: NA
j_gene: TRBJ2-1
CDR3aa: CASSYTGASSYNEQFF
CDR3nt: TGTGCCAGCAGTTACACCGGAGCAAGCTCCTACAATGAGCAGTTCTTC

v_gene: TRBV7-9
abundance: NA
d_gene: TRBD1
j_gene: TRBJ1-5
CDR3aa: CASSLGTGETNQPQHF
CDR3nt: TGTGCCAGCAGCTTAGGGACAGGGGAAACCAATCAGCCCCAGCATTTT

v_gene: TRBV6-5
abundance: NA
d_gene: TRBD1
j_gene: TRBJ2-7
CDR3aa: CASSYGGQAYEQYF
CDR3nt: TGTGCCAGCAGTTACGGGGGACAGGCGTACGAGCAGTACTTC

v_gene: TRBV7-2
abundance: NA
d_gene: NA
j_gene: TRBJ2-1
CDR3aa: CASSFLVRSAGVNEQFF
CDR3nt: TGTGCCAGCAGCTTCCTCGTGAGGAGCGCTGGTGTCAATGAGCAGTTCTTC

v_gene: TRBV2
abundance: NA
d_gene: TRBD2
j_gene: TRBJ2-7
CDR3aa: CASSEALRGIYYEQYF
CDR3nt: TGTGCCAGCAGTGAAGCGTTGCGGGGGATCTACTACGAGCAGTACTTC

v_gene: TRBV4-1
abundance: NA
d_gene: NA
j_gene: TRBJ2-3
CDR3aa: CASSQSRASTDTQYF
CDR3nt: TGCGCCAGCAGCCAAAGTCGGGCAAGCACAGATACGCAGTATTTT

v_gene: TRBV6-5
abundance: NA
d_gene: TRBD2
j_gene: TRBJ2-1
CDR3aa: CASTSGGLSYNEQFF
CDR3nt: TGTGCCAGCACTTCGGGGGGATTAAGCTACAATGAGCAGTTCTTC

v_gene: TRBV30
abundance: NA
d_gene: TRBD2
j_gene: TRBJ2-1
CDR3aa: CAWSVAGGRLGEQFF
CDR3nt: TGTGCCTGGAGTGTGGCGGGGGGGCGTTTGGGTGAGCAGTTCTTC

v_gene: TRBV9
abundance: NA
d_gene: NA
j_gene: TRBJ1-2
CDR3aa: CASSGTSSGYGYTF
CDR3nt: TGTGCCAGCAGCGGGACCTCGTCGGGCTATGGCTACACCTTC

v_gene: TRBV5-1
abundance: NA
d_gene: NA
j_gene: TRBJ1-2
CDR3aa: CASSSSLEDGYTF
CDR3nt: TGCGCCAGCAGCTCTTCTTTGGAGGATGGCTACACCTTC

v_gene: TRBV19
abundance: few
d_gene: NA
j_gene: TRBJ2-1
CDR3aa: CASSMVRENEQFF
CDR3nt: TGTGCCAGTAGTATGGTCAGGGAAAATGAGCAGTTCTTC

v_gene: TRBV7-9
abundance: NA
d_gene: NA
j_gene: TRBJ1-2
CDR3aa: CASSLWGLTEGVEGYTF
CDR3nt: TGTGCCAGCAGCTTATGGGGTTTGACTGAAGGGGTGGAGGGCTACACCTTC

v_gene: TRBV2
abundance: NA
d_gene: NA
j_gene: TRBJ2-1
CDR3aa: CASDLSGSSYNEQFF
CDR3nt: TGTGCCAGCGACTTGAGCGGGTCCTCCTACAATGAGCAGTTCTTC

v_gene: TRBV5-6
abundance: NA
d_gene: TRBD2
j_gene: TRBJ2-3
CDR3aa: CASSLTSGINTQYF
CDR3nt: TGTGCCAGCAGCTTAACTAGCGGGATAAATACGCAGTATTTT

v_gene: TRBV29-1
abundance: NA
d_gene: NA
j_gene: TRBJ2-7
CDR3aa: CSVKPGTPYEQYF
CDR3nt: TGCAGCGTTAAACCCGGGACACCCTACGAGCAGTACTTC

v_gene: TRBV19
abundance: once
d_gene: TRBD1
j_gene: TRBJ1-1
CDR3aa: CASSVDRGRSEAFF
CDR3nt: TGTGCCAGTAGTGTAGACAGGGGTAGGAGTGAAGCTTTCTTT

v_gene: TRBV6-1
abundance: NA
d_gene: NA
j_gene: TRBJ1-5
CDR3aa: CASSEAAGRLQPQHF
CDR3nt: TGTGCCAGCAGTGAAGCGGCAGGGAGACTTCAGCCCCAGCATTTT

v_gene: TRBV19
abundance: few
d_gene: NA
j_gene: TRBJ1-2
CDR3aa: CASSPSLTALYGYTF
CDR3nt: TGTGCCAGTAGTCCCTCTCTGACAGCCTTATATGGCTACACCTTC

v_gene: TRBV6-1
abundance: once
d_gene: NA
j_gene: TRBJ2-7
CDR3aa: CASSTDGLEQYF
CDR3nt: TGTGCCAGCAGTACTGACGGCCTCGAGCAGTACTTC

v_gene: TRBV5-1
abundance: once
d_gene: NA
j_gene: TRBJ2-5
CDR3aa: CASSQRPSNQETQYF
CDR3nt: TGCGCCAGCAGCCAACGGCCCAGCAACCAAGAGACCCAGTACTTC

v_gene: TRBV19
abundance: NA
d_gene: NA
j_gene: TRBJ1-2
CDR3aa: CASSIEDGFYGYTF
CDR3nt: TGTGCCAGTAGTATAGAGGACGGATTCTATGGCTACACCTTC

v_gene: TRBV27
abundance: NA
d_gene: TRBD2
j_gene: TRBJ2-4
CDR3aa: CASSPSGSGRNIQYF
CDR3nt: TGTGCCAGCAGTCCCAGTGGTAGCGGGAGGAACATTCAGTACTTC

v_gene: TRBV18
abundance: NA
d_gene: NA
j_gene: TRBJ1-2
CDR3aa: CASSPMAPQGTSYGYTF
CDR3nt: TGTGCCAGCTCACCAATGGCGCCGCAGGGTACCAGCTATGGCTACACCTTC

v_gene: TRBV19
abundance: once
d_gene: TRBD1
j_gene: TRBJ2-5
CDR3aa: CASSPGSGQGAGETQYF
CDR3nt: TGTGCCAGTAGTCCCGGCTCCGGACAGGGAGCCGGAGAGACCCAGTACTTC

v_gene: TRBV5-1
abundance: NA
d_gene: NA
j_gene: TRBJ1-6
CDR3aa: CASSLAVQSNSPLHF
CDR3nt: TGCGCCAGCAGCTTGGCGGTTCAGTCTAATTCACCCCTCCACTTT

v_gene: TRBV5-1
abundance: NA
d_gene: TRBD2
j_gene: TRBJ2-7
CDR3aa: CASSLQPGLVNEQYF
CDR3nt: TGCGCCAGCAGCTTGCAACCGGGACTAGTAAACGAGCAGTACTTC

v_gene: TRBV28
abundance: NA
d_gene: NA
j_gene: TRBJ2-5
CDR3aa: CASSSNPAQSVMRETQYF
CDR3nt: TGTGCCAGCAGTTCAAACCCAGCCCAGTCTGTCATGCGGGAGACCCAGTACTTC

v_gene: TRBV19
abundance: NA
d_gene: NA
j_gene: TRBJ1-6
CDR3aa: CASSIRTEDYNSPLHF
CDR3nt: TGTGCCAGTAGTATAAGAACGGAAGATTATAATTCACCCCTCCACTTT

v_gene: TRBV6-6
abundance: once
d_gene: NA
j_gene: TRBJ2-5
CDR3aa: CASSTRQVQETQYF
CDR3nt: TGTGCCAGCAGCACCCGACAGGTCCAAGAGACCCAGTACTTC

v_gene: TRBV5-4
abundance: NA
d_gene: NA
j_gene: TRBJ1-3
CDR3aa: CASSVGHGGGTIYF
CDR3nt: TGTGCCAGCAGCGTTGGACATGGAGGGGGCACCATATATTTT

v_gene: TRBV5-1
abundance: NA
d_gene: NA
j_gene: TRBJ2-5
CDR3aa: CASSFNGLEGETQYF
CDR3nt: TGCGCCAGCAGCTTCAATGGATTGGAGGGGGAGACCCAGTACTTC

v_gene: TRBV6-4
abundance: NA
d_gene: NA
j_gene: TRBJ2-6
CDR3aa: CASSEGSGANVLTF
CDR3nt: TGTGCCAGCAGTGAGGGTTCTGGGGCCAACGTCCTGACTTTC

v_gene: TRBV6-1
abundance: NA
d_gene: NA
j_gene: TRBJ2-6
CDR3aa: CASSEFDRPGANVLTF
CDR3nt: TGTGCCAGCAGTGAATTCGACAGGCCTGGGGCCAACGTCCTGACTTTC

v_gene: TRBV19
abundance: NA
d_gene: TRBD2
j_gene: TRBJ2-3
CDR3aa: CASKPGGTYTQYF
CDR3nt: TGTGCCAGTAAACCGGGGGGGACTTATACGCAGTATTTT

v_gene: TRBV7-6
abundance: few
d_gene: NA
j_gene: TRBJ2-2
CDR3aa: CASSAGSSNTGELFF
CDR3nt: TGTGCCAGCAGCGCAGGGTCATCGAACACCGGGGAGCTGTTTTTT

v_gene: TRBV7-2
abundance: NA
d_gene: NA
j_gene: TRBJ1-2
CDR3aa: CASSSGTPYGYTF
CDR3nt: TGTGCCAGCAGCTCCGGGACACCCTATGGCTACACCTTC

v_gene: TRBV9
abundance: NA
d_gene: TRBD1
j_gene: TRBJ2-2
CDR3aa: CASSGGIGTASGELFF
CDR3nt: TGTGCCAGCAGCGGGGGGATCGGGACAGCCTCCGGGGAGCTGTTTTTT

v_gene: TRBV6-5
abundance: NA
d_gene: NA
j_gene: TRBJ2-1
CDR3aa: CASSYGLLYEQFF
CDR3nt: TGTGCCAGCAGTTACGGACTGCTCTATGAGCAGTTCTTC

v_gene: TRBV7-8
abundance: NA
d_gene: NA
j_gene: TRBJ2-2
CDR3aa: CASSPSVGVSAGELFF
CDR3nt: TGTGCCAGCAGCCCCAGCGTTGGCGTATCGGCCGGGGAGCTGTTTTTT

v_gene: TRBV5-1
abundance: once
d_gene: TRBD2
j_gene: TRBJ2-2
CDR3aa: CASSLANVAGGLSSGELFF
CDR3nt: TGCGCCAGCAGCTTGGCCAACGTGGCGGGAGGCCTATCGTCCGGGGAGCTGTTTTTT

v_gene: TRBV29-1
abundance: NA
d_gene: TRBD2
j_gene: TRBJ2-1
CDR3aa: CSVSGTSGRRNEQFF
CDR3nt: TGCAGCGTCTCCGGGACTAGCGGGAGGAGGAATGAGCAGTTCTTC

v_gene: TRBV13
abundance: NA
d_gene: NA
j_gene: TRBJ1-1
CDR3aa: CASSPGPNTEAFF
CDR3nt: TGTGCCAGCAGCCCGGGGCCGAACACTGAAGCTTTCTTT